The 32 T cell receptor beta chains below come from one sample, sequenced in a study. Each CDR3 protein gets one entry after TCRdb re-called the RT-PCR reads with MiXCR. The sample holds hundreds of thousands of distinct CDR3 sequences; approximately 15% are singletons and the top ten take about 3.9%. Sequencing used memory CD4+ T cells from blood. These receptors all stem from a female donor in good health, serving as a healthy control.

The CDR3 region has the DNA TGTGCCAGCATCGCCAGCGGGAGAAACAATGAGCAGTTCTTC. It codes for CASIASGRNNEQFF. This chain links TRBV7-9 with TRBJ2-1; 8 positions match TRBD2. Losses at the gene ends were 7 bases for V and 5 bases for J; bases not matched to a gene: 7. From germline, CDR1 is SEHNR and CDR2 FQNEAQ (reference sequence). The CDR3 runs 14 residues.

V and J are TRBV20-1 and TRBJ1-2, with D perhaps matching TRBD1 (5 bases). The CDR3 runs 15 residues. Between the trimmed V and J ends, which lost 0 bases and 8 bases, there was a span of 19 bases. Germline lookup yields CDR1 DFQATT and CDR2 SNEGSKA (reference sequence). The CDR3 spells CSARDSLREFSGYTF. CDR3 bases: TGCAGTGCTAGAGATTCGCTCAGGGAGTTTAGCGGCTACACCTTC.

J is TRBJ1-4 and V is TRBV4-2; D unresolved. The CDR3 is 15 amino acids. Trimming left V 1 base short and J 5 bases short, with 11 bases between. Germline V CDR1 and CDR2: LGHNA, YNFKEQ. CDR3 in amino acids: CASSQVRAENEKLFF. The CDR3 DNA is TGTGCCAGCAGCCAAGTTAGGGCCGAGAATGAAAAACTGTTTTTT.

This clonotype has at least ten counts. The gene calls are TRBV6-5 and TRBJ2-7; D is uncertain. Germline CDR1 and CDR2: MNHEY and SVGAGI. Trimming removed 2 bases at V and 2 bases at J, with 7 bases between. CDR3 length: 13 residues. The CDR3: CASSYGRAYEQYF. Here the CDR3 DNA reads TGTGCCAGCAGTTACGGCAGAGCCTACGAGCAGTACTTC.

This clonotype was counted many times. The chain has TRBV29-1 and TRBJ1-1, with D hard to call. Germline loops: CDR1 SQVTM, CDR2 ANQGSEA. The CDR3 sequence is 12 residues long. V gave up 4 bases and J gave up 11 bases, with 17 bases separating them. CDR3 nucleotide sequence: TGCAGCGTTGTTAGTTCGGGGAGTCAGGCTTTCTTT. Translation gives CSVVSSGSQAFF.

V and J are TRBV28 and TRBJ2-1; D is possibly TRBD2 (5 bases). The CDR3 extends over 14 amino acids. Trimming removed 8 bases from V and 0 bases from J, with 11 bases in between. The V gene's germline CDR1 is MDHEN and CDR2 SYDVKM. The CDR3 DNA is TGTGCCAGCGTATCGGGGAGCTCCTACAATGAGCAGTTCTTC. This codes for CASVSGSSYNEQFF.

About this clonotype: It is likely a read error, because the conserved phenylalanine at the end of the CDR3 is missing. The genes are TRBV5-1 and TRBJ1-2, with D uncertain. The CDR3 has 13 residues. Germline assignment: CDR1 SGHRS and CDR2 YFSETQ. V lost 0 bases and J lost 6, with 9 bases in between. The CDR3 nucleotides read TGCGCCAGCAGCTTGGAGGGTCAGAATGGCTACACCTCC. Encoded protein: CASSLEGQNGYTS.

This clonotype was observed a few times. The genes are TRBV20-1 and TRBJ2-3, with TRBD2 matching over 7 bases. The CDR3 totals 13 residues. CDR1 DFQATT and CDR2 SNEGSKA come from the germline V gene (reference sequence). Trimming at V came to 3 bases and at J to 6 bases, leaving 6 bases not matched to a gene. The CDR3 DNA is TGCAGTGCTAGGGGAGGGCCCTCGGATACGCAGTATTTT. Translated, it gives CSARGGPSDTQYF.

This clonotype was detected only a few times. The chain joins TRBV27 to TRBJ1-5; D is unresolved. Germline V gene sequence: CDR1 MNHEY, CDR2 SMNVEV (reference sequence). With 1 base removed from V and 4 bases from J, the gap between germline ends came to 8 bases. The CDR3 consists of 14 residues. CDR3 protein: CASSLWSRNQPQHF. CDR3 coding DNA: TGTGCCAGCAGTTTATGGAGCAGGAATCAGCCCCAGCATTTT.

There are a few counts of this clonotype. This chain joins TRBV20-1 and TRBJ2-3, with 14 bases identical to TRBD2. Germline V gives CDR1 DFQATT, CDR2 SNEGSKA (reference sequence). V lost 6 bases, J lost 4 bases, and 6 bases stayed unmatched. The length of the CDR3 is 15 residues. The DNA for the CDR3 is TGCAGTGCCTCGGGACTAGCGGGAGTCGCAGATACGCAGTATTTT. Its protein is CSASGLAGVADTQYF.

This clonotype was detected a few times. The chain recombines TRBV20-1 with TRBJ2-3; D gene ambiguous. The ends were cut back, 0 bases at V and 0 bases at J, with 13 bases in the middle. The CDR3 is made up of 16 amino acids. Germline V gene sequence: CDR1 DFQATT, CDR2 SNEGSKA (reference sequence). In DNA form, the CDR3 reads TGCAGTGCTAGAGATCGGGTGGTATCTAGCACAGATACGCAGTATTTT. It yields the protein CSARDRVVSSTDTQYF.

In this sample, this clonotype turned up a few times. The chain links TRBV7-8 to TRBJ2-7, with a weak D call TRBD2 (7 bases). V dropped 1 base and J dropped 4 bases, with 17 bases sitting between them. The CDR3 runs to 16 residues. Germline V lookup: CDR1 SGHVS, CDR2 FQNEAQ. The CDR3 region is CASSLGYGRGGYEQYF. The CDR3 DNA is TGTGCCAGCAGCTTAGGTTATGGGAGGGGGGGGTACGAGCAGTACTTC.

This clonotype has more than one count but fewer than ten. This chain links TRBV7-2 with TRBJ2-7, with D perhaps TRBD1 (6 bases). Germline CDR1 reads SGHTA; CDR2 reads FQGNSA. V was trimmed by 5 bases and J by 4 bases, leaving 15 bases between them. CDR3 length equals 14 residues. The CDR3 reads CASSQDSQLYEQYF. For the CDR3, the DNA is TGTGCCAGCAGCCAGGACAGTCAACTGTACGAGCAGTACTTC.

This clonotype was found a few times. The rearrangement links TRBV20-1 to TRBJ2-7; no firm D call. V lost 3 bases, J lost 7 bases, and 16 bases lay in between. The CDR3 contains 13 residues. CDR1 is DFQATT, CDR2 SNEGSKA, per germline (reference sequence). Here the CDR3 reads CSASPGVGREQYF. CDR3 bases: TGCAGTGCTAGCCCAGGAGTGGGTAGGGAGCAGTACTTC.

This clonotype was seen a few times. The junction and the germline gene differ at one end; a read error may be behind it. The V gene is TRBV6-1, the J gene TRBJ1-5; a weak D match, TRBD1 (5 bases). CDR3 length equals 14 residues. The germline gives CDR1 MNHNS, CDR2 SASEGT. For the CDR3, the DNA is TGCGCCACCTTAGAACAGGTTAGCAATCAGCCCCAGCATTTT. Translation gives CATLEQVSNQPQHF.

The CDR3 loop reads CAWSPNHFF. Written as DNA, the CDR3 is TGTGCCTGGAGTCCTAACCACTTCTTC. The chain employs TRBV30 and TRBJ2-1; D call uncertain. In germline, CDR1 is GTSNPN, CDR2 SVGIG (reference sequence). The germline V and J ends were trimmed by 2 bases and 16 bases, with 9 bases remaining between them. CDR3 length: 9 residues.

The chain uses TRBV20-1 and TRBJ2-2; D unresolved. The CDR3 is made up of 16 amino acids. CDR1 DFQATT and CDR2 SNEGSKA come from the germline V gene (reference sequence). Trimming cost V 0 bases and J 1 base, with 12 bases left between them. For the CDR3, the DNA is TGCAGTGCTAGAGATCGTACTGGCGAGAACACCGGGGAGCTGTTTTTT. Amino acids: CSARDRTGENTGELFF.

This clonotype was seen a few times. The CDR3: CASSLVGTGGREQYF. The CDR3, as DNA: TGCGCCAGCAGCTTGGTGGGGACAGGGGGACGCGAGCAGTACTTC. The V and J genes are TRBV5-1 and TRBJ2-7; 11 nucleotides line up with TRBD1. The CDR3 is 15 amino acids. Trimming took 0 bases from V and 6 from J; bases not matched to a gene: 5. The germline V gene has CDR1 SGHRS and CDR2 YFSETQ.

This clonotype was recorded at least ten times. V is TRBV15 and J is TRBJ1-2, with 7 bases matching TRBD1. Germline CDR1 is LNHNV and CDR2 is YYDKDF (reference sequence). Trimming cost V 6 bases and J 2 bases; bases outside gene matches: 3. This CDR3 has 13 residues. The CDR3 region is CATSPDRNYGYTF. The CDR3 DNA sequence: TGTGCCACCAGTCCGGACAGGAACTATGGCTACACCTTC.

V gene TRBV7-9 combines with J gene TRBJ1-2; D is undetermined. Trimming stripped 3 bases from V and 6 bases from J, with 11 bases between. Germline V gene sequence: CDR1 SEHNR, CDR2 FQNEAQ (reference sequence). The CDR3 consists of 13 residues. CDR3 region: CASSLVQSDGYTF. DNA of the CDR3: TGTGCCAGCAGCTTGGTACAGTCGGATGGCTACACCTTC.

This clonotype has a handful of counts. V gene TRBV20-1 combines with J gene TRBJ1-1; D is unresolved. The CDR3 is 13 amino acids. Germline V gene sequence: CDR1 DFQATT, CDR2 SNEGSKA (reference sequence). V lost 0 bases, J lost 2 bases, and 7 bases lay in between. The CDR3 DNA reads as TGCAGTGCTAGAGAGGGGATTAACACTGAAGCTTTCTTT. This encodes CSAREGINTEAFF.

V and J are TRBV6-6 and TRBJ1-5; D gene unclear. Germline V CDR1 and CDR2: MNHNY, SVGAGI (reference sequence). This CDR3 region has 16 residues. Deletions cut 6 bases from V and 4 bases from J, with 19 bases between. The CDR3 DNA reads as TGTGCCAGCAGCCCCCCGGGAGTTCAGCTTAATCAGCCCCAGCATTTT. It yields the protein CASSPPGVQLNQPQHF.

The J gene is TRBJ2-1, the V gene TRBV20-1; TRBD2 matches at 7 bases. Germline V gives CDR1 DFQATT, CDR2 SNEGSKA (reference sequence). Unmatched junction bases numbered 8, after V lost 5 bases and J lost 10 bases. This CDR3 contains 12 residues. CDR3 amino acids: CSAERTSWEQFF. CDR3 coding DNA: TGCAGTGCTGAAAGGACTAGTTGGGAGCAGTTCTTC.

There are many counts of this clonotype. V is TRBV27 and J is TRBJ2-7; TRBD1 agrees at 7 bases. The CDR3 is 14 residues long. Losses at the gene ends were 2 bases for V and 3 bases for J; bases not matched to a gene: 4. Germline CDR1 reads MNHEY; CDR2 reads SMNVEV (reference sequence). CDR3 nucleotide sequence: TGTGCCAGCAGTTTAAGGGGACAGTACTACGAGCAGTACTTC. Protein: CASSLRGQYYEQYF.

The chain is built from TRBV9 and TRBJ2-5, with 8 bases fitting TRBD2. Germline CDR1 is SGDLS and CDR2 is YYNGEE. V gave up 4 bases and J gave up 5 bases; unmatched junction bases: 7. The CDR3 contains 14 residues. The CDR3 sequence: CASSPSGGSETQYF. CDR3 coding DNA: TGTGCCAGCAGCCCCTCGGGGGGGTCGGAGACCCAGTACTTC.

This clonotype was seen a handful of times. The rearrangement links TRBV20-1 to TRBJ2-1, with 9 bases lining up with TRBD2. V dropped 0 bases and J dropped 10; count of bases not matched to a gene: 10. Germline V lookup: CDR1 DFQATT, CDR2 SNEGSKA (reference sequence). The CDR3 is made up of 15 amino acids. The CDR3 loop reads CSARDLREGEEEQFF. Written as DNA, the CDR3 is TGCAGTGCTAGAGATCTGCGGGAGGGGGAAGAAGAGCAGTTCTTC.

The table lists this clonotype with a few counts. J is TRBJ1-2 and V is TRBV6-1, with 7 positions matching TRBD1. Losses at the gene ends were 6 bases for V and 4 bases for J; bases not matched to a gene: 8. The CDR3 covers 14 residues. Germline loops: CDR1 MNHNS, CDR2 SASEGT. The CDR3 DNA reads as TGTGCCAGCAGCCCAGGGGACAGCACCTATGGCTACACCTTC. It is translated as CASSPGDSTYGYTF.

This clonotype was found a few times. The chain couples TRBV7-2 to TRBJ2-7; TRBD1 matches at 7 bases. CDR3 length: 13 amino acids. Per germline, CDR1 SGHTA and CDR2 FQGNSA. V dropped 2 bases and J dropped 5; count of bases not matched to a gene: 3. The CDR3 is CASSLKGANEQYF. The CDR3, as DNA: TGTGCCAGCAGCTTAAAGGGGGCAAACGAGCAGTACTTC. Filled out from reference TRBV7-2 and TRBJ2-7, the complete variable domain reads GAGVSQSPSNKVTEKGKDVELRCDPISGHTALYWYRQSLGQGLEFLIYFQGNSAPDKSGLPSDRFSAERTGGSVSTLTIQRTQQEDSAVYLCASSLKGANEQYFGPGTRLTVT.

Concerning this clonotype itself: A much more abundant neighbour one base away suggests this may be a read error. The rearrangement links TRBV28 to TRBJ2-7, with a possible D match to TRBD1 (6 bases). The V gene's germline CDR1 is MDHEN and CDR2 SYDVKM. The CDR3 extends over 15 amino acids. Here the CDR3 reads CASSPGQGLSHEQYF. In DNA, the CDR3 is TGTGCCAGCAGCCCGGGACAAGGCCTCTCCCACGAGCAGTACTTC.

J is TRBJ2-5 and V is TRBV5-1; TRBD1 agrees at 7 bases. CDR1 and CDR2 from the germline V gene are SGHRS and YFSETQ. The CDR3 is 14 residues long. J lost 3 bases, V lost 4 bases, and 6 bases had no gene match. The CDR3 here is CASSPDRAEETQYF. The CDR3, as DNA: TGCGCCAGCAGCCCTGACAGGGCCGAAGAGACCCAGTACTTC.

V and J are TRBV2 and TRBJ1-5, with D unresolved. Germline lookup yields CDR1 SNHLY and CDR2 FYNNEI. V dropped 6 bases and J dropped 2 bases, with 14 bases sitting between them. This CDR3 region has 15 residues. The CDR3 bases are TGTGCCAGCAGCGAGCGCAGCTCAGGCAATCAGCCCCAGCATTTT. Translated: CASSERSSGNQPQHF.

This clonotype showed up just a few times. V gene TRBV18 combines with J gene TRBJ1-5; the D gene is possibly TRBD1 (5 bases). The CDR3 is 16 residues long. Looked up from germline, CDR1 is KGHSH and CDR2 is LQKENI. Trimming removed 0 bases at V and 1 base at J, with 10 bases between. CDR3 sequence reads: CASSPPGGASNQPQHF. DNA for the CDR3: TGTGCCAGCTCACCACCGGGCGGGGCGAGCAATCAGCCCCAGCATTTT.